The entry below gives a single T cell receptor (beta chain) sequence along with its context. It lacks a known antigen. One end of the junction is discordant with germline, which a read error may explain. Library method: 5' RACE. This sample was sequenced with an Illumina HiSeq 2500. The second PCR ran for about 6 to 11 cycles and used a J-beta primer mix along with a sample-barcoded 5' primer. A unique molecular identifier was introduced onto each TCR beta cDNA molecule by a template-switch 5' adaptor carrying 12 random nucleotides. Each sample yielded at least 2.5 million CDR3-containing paired-end reads. First-strand cDNA synthesis was performed from all RNA using the Mint cDNA synthesis kit, with priming by a TRBC-specific oligonucleotide. Following uracil-DNA glycosylase treatment, all cDNA underwent a first 18-cycle PCR with the universal primers M1SS and BC2_uni_R. Turning to the authors' computational methods: Normalization of each sample was performed by random selection of 1 million high-quality reads, each carrying a distinct molecular identifier. Reads with shared molecular identifiers were discarded instead of being binned into consensus sequences. MiTCR, set to a Q25 quality threshold and the strictest error-elimination algorithm, was used for CDR3 identification, clonotype clustering and error correction. A nonparametric unseen species model using Euler transformation provided a lower-bound estimate of total TCR beta diversity. TCRdb reanalyzed the raw reads on its own, using fastp at Q25 for trimming and MiXCR for clone calling, and kept in-frame beta chains. Each entry merges the rows of one CDR3 protein and shows their most common DNA and genes. These V and J calls are TCRdb output, not the study's own analysis. This sample has about 630,000 distinct CDR3 sequences in its table, and around a fifth of those were observed once. The ten largest clones capture roughly 3.7% of the sample.

The CDR3 spans 15 residues, from the cysteine through the phenylalanine. Only the CDR3 DNA stays, 45 bases, in frame from base 1. The germline V gene (reference sequence) sets CDR1 to SEHNR and CDR2 to FQNEAQ. This record comes from a study of blood T cells in healthy people across ages (dated by TCRdb to the mid-2010s). Describing the broader study: In model experiments, roughly one uniquely barcoded TCR beta cDNA molecule per two T cells was captured by template switching. To track age-related changes in TCR beta repertoire diversity, the study relied on deep sequencing normalized with unique cDNA molecular identifiers. Donors were grouped into four age groups: young (average roughly 16 years), middle-aged (approximately 41), aged (roughly 67) and long-lived (less than 85). To avoid experimental bias, donors of different ages were spread randomly across the sequencing lanes. For two donors (one aged 18 to 30 and one aged 80 or older), the study analyzed two additional independent replicas of 1 million unique cDNA reads from the same blood draw. Overall results and qualifications from the work: The CMV infection status of donors was not known, potentially confounding age-related changes in expanded clonotypes. Conclusive comparison of naive and antigen-experienced compartments was prevented by the profiling of bulk unsorted PBMCs. Compared with the aged group, the long-lived group had more naive CD4+ T cells, fewer expanded clones and increased TCR diversity, suggesting age selection. There was a strong correlation between observed TCR beta diversity and the percentage of naive T cells measured by flow cytometry. As age increased, observed TCR beta diversity per million T cells dropped in a roughly linear way, and a significant reduction was already evident by age roughly 40. Estimates of total diversity based on one million sequenced T cells were considered lower bounds and underestimates.

Donors were 30 to 45 systemically healthy Caucasian individuals from Russia aged roughly 6 to 95 years. Each donor gave ten milliliters of peripheral blood, drawn into EDTA-treated Vacutainer tubes. PBMCs were isolated by Ficoll-Paque density-gradient centrifugation, with at least 7 million obtained per sample. Trizol reagent was used to extract total RNA from PBMCs, with at least 6 micrograms per sample. For every donor, an aliquot of PBMCs went through flow cytometry to measure the percentages of naive CD45RAhigh/CD27high T cells. Material for sequencing was blood. The clonotype was recovered from a man between 70 and 80 years old in good health. The receptor chain draws on TRBV7-9 and TRBJ2-5, with TRBD1 tentatively as D gene (5 bases match). The DNA reads as follows: TGTGCCAGCAGCTTCGGACACCCTGGGCAAGAGACCCCGTACTTC. Translation gives CASSFGHPGQETPYF. Extended through the reference TRBV7-9 and TRBJ2-5 proteins, this CDR3 yields the full variable domain: DTGVSQNPRHKITKRGQNVTFRCDPISEHNRLYWYRQTLGQGPEFLTYFQNEAQLEKSRLLSDRFSAERPKGSFSTLEIQRTEQGDSAMYLCASSFGHPGQETPYFGPGTRLLVL.